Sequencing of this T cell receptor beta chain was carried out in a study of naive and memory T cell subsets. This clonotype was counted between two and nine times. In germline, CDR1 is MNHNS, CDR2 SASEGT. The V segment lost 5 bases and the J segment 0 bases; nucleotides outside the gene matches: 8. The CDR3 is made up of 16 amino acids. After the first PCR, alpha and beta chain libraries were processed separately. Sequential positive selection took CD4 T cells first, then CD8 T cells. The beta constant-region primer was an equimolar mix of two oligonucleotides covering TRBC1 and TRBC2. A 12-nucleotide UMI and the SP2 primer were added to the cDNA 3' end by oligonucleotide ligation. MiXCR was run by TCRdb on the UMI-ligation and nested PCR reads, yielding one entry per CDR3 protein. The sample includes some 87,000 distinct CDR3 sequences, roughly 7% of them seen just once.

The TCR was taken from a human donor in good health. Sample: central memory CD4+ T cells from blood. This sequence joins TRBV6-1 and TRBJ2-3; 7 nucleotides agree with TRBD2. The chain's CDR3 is CASSFQTSRSTDTQYF. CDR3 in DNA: TGTGCCAGCAGTTTCCAGACTAGCAGAAGCACAGATACGCAGTATTTT.